This T cell receptor (beta chain) was obtained from a study of blood T cell repertoires in COVID-19. Study-wide background: Acute and convalescent COVID-19 samples came from the United States, Italy and Spain. The cDNA or gDNA used as material had been derived from T cells, B-cell-depleted T cells, or PBMCs.

Per germline, CDR1 SGHTA and CDR2 FQGTGA. V lost 5 bases and J lost 6, with 14 bases in between. This CDR3 contains 14 residues. Per the original data handling: Quantification of nucleated cells was approximated via reference gene primer amplification. Sequenced by immunoSEQ multiplex PCR; TCRdb stores in-frame clones only, minus some. The V and J calls and clone size were taken over from that table, and D and trimming were inferred from the DNA. The table lists about 250,000 clones, 65% to 85% of them singletons. V and J are TRBV7-3 and TRBJ2-1; D may be TRBD2 (6 bases). The material sequenced was peripheral blood. The sequence derives from a middle-aged woman with active or convalescent COVID-19. The CDR3 sequence is CASSPRAGSNEQFF. Written as DNA, the CDR3 is TGTGCCAGCAGCCCCAGGGCGGGGTCCAATGAGCAGTTCTTC.